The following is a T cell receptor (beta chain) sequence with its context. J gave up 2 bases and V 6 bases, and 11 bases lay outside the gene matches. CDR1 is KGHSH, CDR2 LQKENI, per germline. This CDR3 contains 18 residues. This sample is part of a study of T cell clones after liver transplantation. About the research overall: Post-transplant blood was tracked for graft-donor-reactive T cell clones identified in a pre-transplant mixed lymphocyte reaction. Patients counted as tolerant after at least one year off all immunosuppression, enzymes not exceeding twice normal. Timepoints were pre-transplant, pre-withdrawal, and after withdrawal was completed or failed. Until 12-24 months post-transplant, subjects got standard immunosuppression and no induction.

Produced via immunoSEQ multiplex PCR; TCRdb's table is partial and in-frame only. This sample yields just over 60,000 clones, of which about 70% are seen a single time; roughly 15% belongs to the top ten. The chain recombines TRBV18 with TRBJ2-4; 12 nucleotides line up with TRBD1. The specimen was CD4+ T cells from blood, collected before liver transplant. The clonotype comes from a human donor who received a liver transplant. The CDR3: CASSPQGTGGATKNIQYF. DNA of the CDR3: TGTGCCAGCTCTCCCCAGGGGACAGGGGGCGCGACCAAAAACATTCAGTACTTC.